These T cell receptor beta chains were read from a single sample in a study of CD8 T cells in ankylosing spondylitis. Each CDR3 protein is one row after TCRdb ran MiXCR on the 5' RACE reads. The sample lists about 500,000 distinct CDR3 sequences; 9.5% to 15% were seen once. Sequences were obtained from blood, either unsorted or a sorted T cell fraction (not recorded which). The receptors stem from a male donor with ankylosing spondylitis. Each CDR3 is given with its conserved first and last residue. The order of the fields is J gene, D gene, V gene, CDR3 length, clone size, CDR3 protein, CDR3 DNA. A D gene is named only where the DNA matches it firmly. Clone sizes are given selectively: once, few, many, or a class where the clone is expanded.

TRBJ1-3	TRBD1	TRBV12-3/TRBV12-4	18	-	CASRTRDRSIYSGNTIYF	TGTGCCAGCCGTACTCGGGACAGGAGCATTTACTCTGGAAACACCATATATTTT
TRBJ1-5	TRBD1	TRBV5-8	17	-	CASSLEQGDYGNQPQHF	TGTGCCAGCAGCTTGGAACAGGGGGATTATGGCAATCAGCCCCAGCATTTT
TRBJ2-3	-	TRBV12-5	14	-	CASGPGLSTDTQYF	TGTGCTAGTGGTCCGGGGCTGTCCACAGATACGCAGTATTTT
TRBJ1-1	-	TRBV27	13	-	CAVGAGRNTEAFF	TGTGCTGTGGGAGCAGGCCGGAACACTGAAGCTTTCTTT
TRBJ2-2	-	TRBV5-1	15	few	CASSFGQLRTGELFF	TGCGCCAGCAGCTTCGGACAGCTACGGACCGGGGAGCTGTTTTTT
TRBJ2-3	-	TRBV20-1	13	-	CSARDWSTDTQYF	TGCAGTGCTAGAGATTGGTCCACAGATACGCAGTATTTT
TRBJ2-7	-	TRBV12-3/TRBV12-4	16	few	CASSDTGGGRIDEQYF	TGTGCCAGCAGTGACACGGGGGGCGGCCGTATTGACGAGCAGTACTTC
TRBJ1-1	-	TRBV30	15	many	CAWRASAFVNTEAFF	TGTGCCTGGAGGGCCTCGGCGTTCGTGAACACTGAAGCTTTCTTT
TRBJ1-2	TRBD1	TRBV5-1	13	few	CASSIGQGASYTF	TGCGCCAGCAGCATAGGACAGGGGGCTAGCTACACCTTC
TRBJ1-1	-	TRBV3-1	15	few	CASSPVAAGRSEAFF	TGTGCCAGCAGCCCCGTGGCGGCAGGACGGTCTGAAGCTTTCTTT
TRBJ1-2	TRBD1	TRBV11-1	20	few	CASSLLGQSTRVSSPYGYTF	TGTGCCAGCAGCTTGCTGGGACAGTCGACCCGAGTGTCCTCTCCCTATGGCTACACCTTC
TRBJ1-2	-	TRBV29-1	14	-	CSVTPPTGNYGYTF	TGCAGCGTGACACCTCCTACAGGGAACTATGGCTACACCTTC
TRBJ2-5	TRBD2	TRBV10-1	18	few	CASSEGSSGNPFSETQYF	TGCGCCAGCAGTGAGGGGTCCAGCGGGAACCCGTTCTCGGAGACCCAGTACTTC
TRBJ1-4	-	TRBV20-1	12	-	CSASGRNEKLFF	TGCAGTGCTTCGGGCCGTAATGAAAAACTGTTTTTT
TRBJ2-3	TRBD2	TRBV12-3/TRBV12-4	14	-	CASSLGLAGVVQYF	TGTGCCAGCAGTTTGGGACTAGCGGGAGTCGTGCAGTATTTT
TRBJ2-2	TRBD1	TRBV7-2	15	many	CASRRDRANTGELFF	TGTGCCAGCAGACGGGACAGAGCGAACACCGGGGAGCTGTTTTTT
TRBJ2-1	TRBD2	TRBV5-1	14	few	CASSTGLAGPGCFF	TGCGCCAGCAGCACGGGACTAGCGGGCCCCGGGTGCTTCTTC
TRBJ2-1	-	TRBV7-2	14	-	CASSLTGAANEQFF	TGTGCCAGCAGCTTAACGGGAGCAGCTAATGAGCAGTTCTTC
TRBJ2-1	TRBD1	TRBV5-1	14	many	CASSPGTGGNEQFF	TGTGCCAGCAGTCCCGGGACAGGGGGAAATGAGCAGTTCTTC
TRBJ2-3	-	TRBV6-1	15	-	CASTLTALGTDTQYF	TGTGCCAGCACATTGACAGCTTTGGGCACAGATACGCAGTATTTT
TRBJ2-1	-	TRBV6-1	15	few	CASSERRSPYNEQFF	TGTGCCAGCAGTGAAAGGCGGAGTCCCTACAATGAGCAGTTCTTC
TRBJ1-1	TRBD1	TRBV9	15	-	CASSVGTGANTEAFF	TGTGCCAGCAGCGTAGGGACAGGGGCGAACACTGAAGCTTTCTTT
TRBJ1-5	-	TRBV6-1	18	few	CASSGQYRSWGGNQPQHF	TGTGCCAGCAGTGGTCAGTACAGGAGCTGGGGGGGCAATCAGCCCCAGCATTTT
TRBJ2-7	TRBD1	TRBV9	15	-	CASSPRDSSSYEQYF	TGTGCCAGCAGCCCTAGGGACAGCTCATCCTACGAGCAGTACTTC
TRBJ2-1	-	TRBV19	14	many	CASSIQHREYEQFF	TGTGCCAGTAGTATCCAGCACAGGGAGTATGAGCAGTTCTTC
TRBJ1-2	-	TRBV15	14	few	CATSRDRQGNGYTF	TGTGCCACCAGCAGAGACCGTCAGGGTAATGGCTACACCTTC
TRBJ2-5	-	TRBV2	15	-	CASGGETLYQETQYF	TGTGCCAGCGGCGGGGAGACTTTGTACCAAGAGACCCAGTACTTC
TRBJ1-1	-	TRBV7-2	12	-	CASSLVHSEAFF	TGTGCCAGCAGCTTAGTTCACAGTGAAGCTTTCTTT
TRBJ2-1	TRBD2	TRBV12-3/TRBV12-4	18	-	CASSLASSGLAAYNEQFF	TGTGCCAGCAGTTTAGCCTCCTCAGGACTAGCGGCGTACAATGAGCAGTTCTTC
TRBJ1-4	-	TRBV2	14	-	CASSDRGAEEKLFF	TGTGCCAGCAGTGACCGGGGGGCAGAAGAAAAACTGTTTTTT
TRBJ2-6	-	TRBV28	16	few	CASLTVGKGGANVLTF	TGTGCCAGCCTGACAGTGGGAAAGGGAGGGGCCAACGTCCTGACTTTC
TRBJ2-3	-	TRBV24-1	14	many	CATSDPLPNDTQYF	TGTGCCACCAGTGACCCCCTGCCAAACGATACGCAGTATTTT
TRBJ2-2	-	TRBV27	17	-	CARFGEGSPSSTGELFF	TGTGCCAGGTTTGGAGAGGGCTCCCCCTCATCCACCGGGGAGCTGTTTTTT
TRBJ2-3	-	TRBV19	12	-	CASSMGPNTQYF	TGTGCCAGTAGTATGGGGCCGAATACGCAGTATTTT
TRBJ2-1	TRBD2	TRBV5-5	14	-	CASSRAGTYNEQFF	TGTGCCAGCTCTCGAGCGGGGACTTACAATGAGCAGTTCTTC
TRBJ2-1	-	TRBV6-1	11	-	CATRPYNEQFF	TGTGCCACCCGGCCTTACAATGAGCAGTTCTTC
TRBJ1-2	-	TRBV7-9	13	many	CASIWLENYGYTF	TGTGCCAGCATCTGGCTGGAGAACTATGGCTACACCTTC
TRBJ1-1	TRBD1	TRBV20-1	15	-	CSARHRTGGPSGAFF	TGCAGTGCTAGACACCGGACAGGGGGCCCCTCGGGTGCTTTCTTT
TRBJ1-3	-	TRBV11-2	15	few	CASSVPQSSGNTIYF	TGTGCCAGCAGCGTCCCCCAAAGCTCTGGAAACACCATATATTTT
TRBJ2-7	-	TRBV9	13	many	CASSVGAAFEQYF	TGTGCCAGCAGCGTGGGTGCGGCGTTCGAGCAGTACTTC
TRBJ2-1	TRBD2	TRBV5-1	15	-	CASSRTGDEGTRQFF	TGCGCCAGCAGCCGGACTGGCGATGAAGGGACTAGGCAGTTCTTC
TRBJ2-5	TRBD2	TRBV25-1	17	-	CASSDPSGRSNSETQYF	TGTGCCAGCAGTGACCCTAGCGGGAGGAGCAATTCGGAGACCCAGTACTTC
TRBJ2-3	TRBD2	TRBV30	18	-	CAWSGLAGGIRLPDTQYF	TGTGCCTGGAGTGGGCTAGCGGGAGGGATCCGACTTCCAGATACGCAGTATTTT
TRBJ1-1	-	TRBV2	12	-	CASSEASGEAFF	TGTGCCAGCAGCGAGGCCTCGGGGGAAGCTTTCTTT
TRBJ2-5	-	TRBV10-1	15	-	CASSESLPPQETQYF	TGCGCCAGCAGTGAGTCGCTCCCCCCACAAGAGACCCAGTACTTC
TRBJ1-6	-	TRBV27	14	-	CASSFGSGNSPLHF	TGTGCCAGCAGTTTCGGGTCCGGCAATTCACCCCTCCACTTT
TRBJ2-4	-	TRBV7-2	17	few	CASSSASSTLAKNIQYF	TGTGCCAGCAGCTCCGCTTCTAGCACCTTAGCCAAAAACATTCAGTACTTC
TRBJ1-1	-	TRBV6-1	19	-	CASSEGGLNAGPTYTEAFF	TGTGCCAGCAGTGAAGGTGGGCTAAATGCTGGCCCCACGTACACTGAAGCTTTCTTT
TRBJ2-1	-	TRBV20-1	13	many	CSAPIRRWGEQFF	TGCAGTGCTCCTATTAGACGCTGGGGTGAGCAGTTCTTC
TRBJ2-4	-	TRBV11-3	15	-	CASSPRRSGADIQYF	TGTGCCAGCAGCCCCCGTCGGTCGGGAGCTGACATTCAGTACTTC
TRBJ2-3	-	TRBV6-5	17	-	CASSYPKLDLSTDTQYF	TGTGCCAGCAGTTACCCGAAACTAGACCTGAGCACAGATACGCAGTATTTT